These 10 T cell receptor beta chains were sequenced from one sample in a study of blood T cell repertoires in COVID-19. Sequencing used immunoSEQ multiplex PCR; TCRdb keeps in-frame clones, though not all of them. In the table there are about 90,000 clones, around 72% of which are singletons. Input material: peripheral blood. The receptors derive from an elderly woman with acute or convalescent COVID-19.

This chain uses TRBV24-1 with TRBJ2-4; 7 bases align to TRBD1. Germline CDR1 KGHDR, CDR2 SFDVKD. CDR3 length: 14 amino acids. The V and J ends lost 3 bases and 9 bases, in that order; junction bases with no gene match: 7. CDR3 sequence: CATSDPTGDSIQYF. The DNA for the CDR3 is TGTGCCACCAGTGATCCCACAGGGGACAGCATTCAGTACTTC.

The gene calls are TRBV10-3 and TRBJ1-1; a possible D gene is TRBD1 (5 bases). Germline values: CDR1 ENHRY, CDR2 SYGVKD. The V gene lost 8 bases and the J gene lost 2 bases, with 9 bases spanning the gap. The CDR3 length is 12 residues. The CDR3 region has the DNA TGTGCCATCGCAGGGCACAACACTGAAGCTTTCTTT. Protein sequence: CAIAGHNTEAFF.

This chain connects TRBV30 to TRBJ1-6; 7 nucleotides line up with TRBD1. The CDR3 has 18 amino acids. Per germline, CDR1 GTSNPN and CDR2 SVGIG (reference sequence). The junction had 20 bases not matched to a gene; V was cut back by 0 bases and J by 12 bases. The CDR3 coding sequence is TGTGCCTGGAGTGTAAAATCCGGGACAGTAGGGGCGGTGGGACCCCTCCACTTT. Residues: CAWSVKSGTVGAVGPLHF. The whole variable domain, remainder taken from reference TRBV30 and TRBJ1-6, is SQTIHQWPATLVQPVGSPLSLECTVEGTSNPNLYWYRQAAGRGLQLLFYSVGIGQISSEVPQNLSASRPQDRQFILSSKKLLLSDSGFYLCAWSVKSGTVGAVGPLHFGNGTRLTVT.

The V call is TRBV25-1, the J call TRBJ1-3, with 8 bases that match TRBD1. V gave up 6 bases and J gave up 0 bases; unmatched junction bases: 4. The CDR3 runs to 15 residues. Germline V gene sequence: CDR1 MGHDK, CDR2 SYGVNS. CDR3 sequence: CASREQGVSGNTIYF. In DNA, the CDR3 is TGTGCCAGCAGGGAACAGGGGGTCTCTGGAAACACCATATATTTT.

The J gene is TRBJ2-1, the V gene TRBV6-4, with 10 bases fitting TRBD1. This CDR3 is 15 amino acids long. Germline trimming cut 2 bases from V and 8 bases from J; bases unmatched to any gene: 6. Germline lookup yields CDR1 MRHNA and CDR2 SNTAGT. CDR3 nucleotides: TGTGCCAGCAGTGACCGGGACAGGGGATGGGATGAGCAGTTCTTC. Its translation is CASSDRDRGWDEQFF.

This clone has only one observation. The DNA of the CDR3 is TGTGCCAGCAGTCCCCGTGGGGCTTTACTCTACAATGAGCAGTTCTTC. Protein sequence: CASSPRGALLYNEQFF. The chain has TRBV6-2 or TRBV6-3 and TRBJ2-1, with D perhaps matching TRBD1 (5 bases). The germline gives CDR1 MNHEY, CDR2 SVGEGT. The CDR3 consists of 16 residues. Trimming removed 5 bases at V and 3 bases at J, with 17 bases between.

This chain connects TRBV4-3 to TRBJ1-1, with 7 bases lining up with TRBD1. This CDR3 spans 14 amino acids. The J segment lost 7 bases and the V segment lost 0 bases, leaving 5 bases of the junction unmatched. Germline CDR1 is LGHNA and CDR2 is YSLEER. CDR3 amino acids: CASSQDRRTGEAFF. The CDR3 DNA reads as TGCGCCAGCAGCCAAGATCGCAGGACAGGTGAAGCTTTCTTT.

This rearrangement joins TRBV3-1 (or the pseudogene TRBV3-2) to TRBJ1-4, with 7 bases lining up with TRBD1. Germline loops: CDR1 LGHDT, CDR2 YNNKEL (reference sequence). There are 14 residues in the CDR3. J gave up 4 bases and V 3 bases, and 2 bases lay outside the gene matches. This chain's CDR3 is CASSQGQFNEKLFF. The DNA of the CDR3 is TGTGCCAGCAGCCAGGGACAGTTTAATGAAAAACTGTTTTTT.

V is TRBV9 and J is TRBJ2-7; 7 bases align to TRBD1. The V and J ends lost 0 bases and 2 bases, in that order; junction bases with no gene match: 5. This CDR3 is 15 amino acids long. Germline V gene data show CDR1 as SGDLS and CDR2 as YYNGEE. This CDR3 is CASSVDWDSAYEQYF. CDR3 sequence (DNA): TGTGCCAGCAGCGTAGATTGGGACAGCGCCTACGAGCAGTACTTC. Full variable domain (remainder filled in from reference TRBV9 and TRBJ2-7): DSGVTQTPKHLITATGQRVTLRCSPRSGDLSVYWYQQSLDQGLQFLIQYYNGEERAKGNILERFSAQQFPDLHSELNLSSLELGDSALYFCASSVDWDSAYEQYFGPGTRLTVT.

V and J are TRBV6-5 and TRBJ2-2; perhaps TRBD1 as D (5 bases). V lost 7 bases and J 0 bases, leaving 12 bases between the germline ends. In germline, CDR1 is MNHEY, CDR2 SVGAGI. The CDR3 covers 15 residues. The CDR3 sequence is CASTGQVANTGELFF. DNA of the CDR3: TGTGCCAGCACCGGACAAGTTGCGAACACCGGGGAGCTGTTTTTT.